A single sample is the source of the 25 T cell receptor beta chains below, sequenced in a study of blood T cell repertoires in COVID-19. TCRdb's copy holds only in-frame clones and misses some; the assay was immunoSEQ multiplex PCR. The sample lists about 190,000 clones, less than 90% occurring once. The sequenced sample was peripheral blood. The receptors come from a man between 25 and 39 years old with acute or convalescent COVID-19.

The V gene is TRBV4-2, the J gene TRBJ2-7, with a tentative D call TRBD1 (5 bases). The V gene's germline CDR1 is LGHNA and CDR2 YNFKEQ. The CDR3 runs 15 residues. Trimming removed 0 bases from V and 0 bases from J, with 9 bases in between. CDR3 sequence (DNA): TGTGCCAGCAGCCAAGAGGGGCCTAGCTCCTACGAGCAGTACTTC. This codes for CASSQEGPSSYEQYF.

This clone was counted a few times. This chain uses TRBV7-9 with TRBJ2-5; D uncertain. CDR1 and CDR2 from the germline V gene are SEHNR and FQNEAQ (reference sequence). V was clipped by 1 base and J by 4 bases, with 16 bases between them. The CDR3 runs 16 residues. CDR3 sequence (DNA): TGTGCCAGCAGCTTAGGCGCAGGCCAGGCTGGAGAGACCCAGTACTTC. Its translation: CASSLGAGQAGETQYF.

The CDR3 loop reads CASADYSYEQYF. CDR3 DNA sequence: TGTGCCAGTGCTGACTACTCCTACGAGCAGTACTTC. The rearrangement links TRBV27 to TRBJ2-7; D is perhaps TRBD2 (5 bases). Germline V gene data show CDR1 as MNHEY and CDR2 as SMNVEV (reference sequence). Trimming took 9 bases from V and 0 from J, leaving 9 bases between them. This CDR3 is 12 amino acids long.

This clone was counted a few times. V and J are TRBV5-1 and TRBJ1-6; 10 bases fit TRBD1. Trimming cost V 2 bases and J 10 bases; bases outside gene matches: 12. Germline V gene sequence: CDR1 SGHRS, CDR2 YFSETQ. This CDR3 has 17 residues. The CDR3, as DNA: TGCGCCAGCAGCTTAATCCCCCGGACAGGGGGAACATCACCCCTCCACTTT. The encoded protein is CASSLIPRTGGTSPLHF.

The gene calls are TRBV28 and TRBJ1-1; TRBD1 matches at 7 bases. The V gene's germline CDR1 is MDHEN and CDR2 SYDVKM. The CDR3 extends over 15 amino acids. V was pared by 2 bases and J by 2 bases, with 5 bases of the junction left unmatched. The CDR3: CASSLRGLFNTEAFF. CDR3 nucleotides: TGTGCCAGCAGTTTAAGGGGGCTTTTTAACACTGAAGCTTTCTTT.

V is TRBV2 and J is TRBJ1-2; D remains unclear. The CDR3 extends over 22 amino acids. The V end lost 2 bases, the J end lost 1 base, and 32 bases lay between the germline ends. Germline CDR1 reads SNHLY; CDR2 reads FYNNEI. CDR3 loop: CASSEHFRMSALVISDNYGYTF. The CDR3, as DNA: TGTGCCAGCAGTGAACACTTTAGGATGTCAGCCCTAGTAATTTCCGATAACTATGGCTACACCTTC.

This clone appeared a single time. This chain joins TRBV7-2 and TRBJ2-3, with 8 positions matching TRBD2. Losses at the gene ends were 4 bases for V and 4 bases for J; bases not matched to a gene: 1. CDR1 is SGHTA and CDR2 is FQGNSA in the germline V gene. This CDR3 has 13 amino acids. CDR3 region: CASSWTSPDTQYF. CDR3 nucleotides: TGTGCCAGCAGCTGGACTAGCCCAGATACGCAGTATTTT.

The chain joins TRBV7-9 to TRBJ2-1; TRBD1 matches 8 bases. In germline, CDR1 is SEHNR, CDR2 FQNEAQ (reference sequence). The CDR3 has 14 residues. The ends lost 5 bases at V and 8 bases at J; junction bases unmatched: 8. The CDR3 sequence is CASSPRTGHDEQFF. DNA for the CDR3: TGTGCCAGCAGCCCACGGACAGGGCACGATGAGCAGTTCTTC.

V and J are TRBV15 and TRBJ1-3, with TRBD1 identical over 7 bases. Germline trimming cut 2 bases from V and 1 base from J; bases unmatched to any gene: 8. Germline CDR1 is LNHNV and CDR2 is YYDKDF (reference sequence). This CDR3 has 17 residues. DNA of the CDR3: TGTGCCACCAGCAGAAGGACAGGTTGGGCATCTGGAAACACCATATATTTT. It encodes CATSRRTGWASGNTIYF.

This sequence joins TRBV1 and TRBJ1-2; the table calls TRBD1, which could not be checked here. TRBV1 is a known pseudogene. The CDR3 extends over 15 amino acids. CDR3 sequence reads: CTSSQVAVANYGYTF. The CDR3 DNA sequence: TGCACCAGCAGCCAAGTGGCAGTTGCAAACTATGGCTACACCTTC.

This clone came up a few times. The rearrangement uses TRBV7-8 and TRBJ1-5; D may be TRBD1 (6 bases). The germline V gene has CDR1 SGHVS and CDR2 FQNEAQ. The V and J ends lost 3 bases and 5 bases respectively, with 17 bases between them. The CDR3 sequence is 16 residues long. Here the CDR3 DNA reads TGTGCCAGCAGCTTTGGGACCGCGGGGGCTGATCAGCCCCAGCATTTT. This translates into CASSFGTAGADQPQHF.

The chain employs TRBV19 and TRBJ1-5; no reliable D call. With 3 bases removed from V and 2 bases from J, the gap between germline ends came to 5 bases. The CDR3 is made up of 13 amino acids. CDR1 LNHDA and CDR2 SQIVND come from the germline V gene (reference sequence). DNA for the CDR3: TGTGCCAGTAGTATTTCGGGCAATCAGCCCCAGCATTTT. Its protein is CASSISGNQPQHF. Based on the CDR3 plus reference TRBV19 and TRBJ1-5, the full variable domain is DGGITQSPKYLFRKEGQNVTLSCEQNLNHDAMYWYRQDPGQGLRLIYYSQIVNDFQKGDIAEGYSVSREKKESFPLTVTSAQKNPTAFYLCASSISGNQPQHFGDGTRLSIL.

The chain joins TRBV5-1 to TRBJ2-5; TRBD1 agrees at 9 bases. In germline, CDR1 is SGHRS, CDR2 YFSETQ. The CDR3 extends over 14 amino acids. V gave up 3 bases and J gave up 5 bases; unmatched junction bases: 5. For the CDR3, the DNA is TGCGCCAGCAGCTCACAGGGGGCTCAGGAGACCCAGTACTTC. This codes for CASSSQGAQETQYF.

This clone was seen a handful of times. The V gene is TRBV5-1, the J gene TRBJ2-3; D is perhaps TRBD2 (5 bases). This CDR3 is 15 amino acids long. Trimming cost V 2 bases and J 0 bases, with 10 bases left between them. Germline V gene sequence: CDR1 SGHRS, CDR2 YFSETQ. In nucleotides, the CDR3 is TGCGCCAGCAGCTTCGGGATTACTAGCACAGATACGCAGTATTTT. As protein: CASSFGITSTDTQYF. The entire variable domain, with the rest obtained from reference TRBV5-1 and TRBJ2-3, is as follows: KAGVTQTPRYLIKTRGQQVTLSCSPISGHRSVSWYQQTPGQGLQFLFEYFSETQRNKGNFPGRFSGRQFSNSRSEMNVSTLELGDSALYLCASSFGITSTDTQYFGPGTRLTVL.

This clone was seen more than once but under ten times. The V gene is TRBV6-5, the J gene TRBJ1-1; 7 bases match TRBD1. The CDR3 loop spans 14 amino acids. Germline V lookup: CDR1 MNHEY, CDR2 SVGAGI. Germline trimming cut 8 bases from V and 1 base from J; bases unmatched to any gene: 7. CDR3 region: CASRPGQRNTEAFF. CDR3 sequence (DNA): TGTGCCAGCCGGCCGGGACAGAGGAACACTGAAGCTTTCTTT.

The CDR3, as DNA: TGCAGCGTCCACCAGGGGATCAACACTGAAGCTTTCTTT. This translates into CSVHQGINTEAFF. The rearrangement joins TRBV29-1 to TRBJ1-1; D is possibly TRBD1 (6 bases). Germline V gene sequence: CDR1 SQVTM, CDR2 ANQGSEA. V was clipped by 6 bases and J by 2 bases, with 13 bases between them. The CDR3 is 13 residues long.

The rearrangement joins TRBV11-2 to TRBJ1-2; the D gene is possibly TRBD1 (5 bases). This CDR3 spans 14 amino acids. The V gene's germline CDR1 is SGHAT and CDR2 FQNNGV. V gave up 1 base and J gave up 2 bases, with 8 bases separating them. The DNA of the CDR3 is TGTGCCAGCAGCTTAGTGTCAGGGAACTATGGCTACACCTTC. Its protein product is CASSLVSGNYGYTF.

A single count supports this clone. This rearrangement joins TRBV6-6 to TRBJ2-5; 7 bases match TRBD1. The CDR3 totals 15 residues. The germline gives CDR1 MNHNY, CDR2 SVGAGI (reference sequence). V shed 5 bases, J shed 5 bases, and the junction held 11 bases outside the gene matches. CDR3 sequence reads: CASSHDRERRETQYF. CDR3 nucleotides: TGTGCCAGCAGTCACGACAGGGAAAGAAGGGAGACCCAGTACTTC.

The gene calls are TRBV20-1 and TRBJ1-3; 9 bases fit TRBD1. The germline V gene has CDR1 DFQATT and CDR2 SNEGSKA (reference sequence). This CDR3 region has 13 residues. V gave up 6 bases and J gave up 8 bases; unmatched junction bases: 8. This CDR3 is CSASRDRAYTIYF. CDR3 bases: TGCAGTGCGAGTAGGGACAGGGCTTACACCATATATTTT.

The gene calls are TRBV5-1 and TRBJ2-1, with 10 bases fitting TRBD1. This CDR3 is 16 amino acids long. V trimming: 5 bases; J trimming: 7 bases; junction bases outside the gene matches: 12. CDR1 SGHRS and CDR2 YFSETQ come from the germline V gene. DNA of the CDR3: TGCGCCAGCAGTCGATTCGGGACAGGGGCTGGGAATGAGCAGTTCTTC. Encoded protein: CASSRFGTGAGNEQFF.

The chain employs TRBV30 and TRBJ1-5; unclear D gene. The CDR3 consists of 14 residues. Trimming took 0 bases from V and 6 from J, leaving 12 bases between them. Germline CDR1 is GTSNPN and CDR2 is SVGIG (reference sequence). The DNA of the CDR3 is TGTGCCTGGAGTGTCGGACTTCCAACTCAGCCCCAGCATTTT. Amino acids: CAWSVGLPTQPQHF.

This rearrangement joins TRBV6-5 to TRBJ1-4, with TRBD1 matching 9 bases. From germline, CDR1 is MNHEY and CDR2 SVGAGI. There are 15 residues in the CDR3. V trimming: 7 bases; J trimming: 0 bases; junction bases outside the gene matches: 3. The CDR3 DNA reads TGTGCCAGCATTGGACAGGGGTCAACTAATGAAAAACTGTTTTTT. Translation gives CASIGQGSTNEKLFF.

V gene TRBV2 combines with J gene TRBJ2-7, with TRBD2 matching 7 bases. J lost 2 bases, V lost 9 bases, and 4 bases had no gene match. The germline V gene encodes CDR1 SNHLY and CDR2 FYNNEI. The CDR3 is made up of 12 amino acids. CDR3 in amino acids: CASRGLTYEQYF. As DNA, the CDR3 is TGTGCCAGTCGGGGACTAACCTACGAGCAGTACTTC.

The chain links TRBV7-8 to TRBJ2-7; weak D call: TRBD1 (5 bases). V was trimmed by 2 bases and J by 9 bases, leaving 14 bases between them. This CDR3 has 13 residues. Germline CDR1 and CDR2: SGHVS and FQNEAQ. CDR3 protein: CASSLFGHFGQYF. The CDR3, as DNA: TGTGCCAGCAGCTTATTCGGACACTTTGGGCAGTACTTC. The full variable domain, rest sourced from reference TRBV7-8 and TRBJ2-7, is GAGVSQSPRYKVAKRGQDVALRCDPISGHVSLFWYQQALGQGPEFLTYFQNEAQLDKSGLPSDRFFAERPEGSVSTLKIQRTQQEDSAVYLCASSLFGHFGQYFGPGTRLTVT.

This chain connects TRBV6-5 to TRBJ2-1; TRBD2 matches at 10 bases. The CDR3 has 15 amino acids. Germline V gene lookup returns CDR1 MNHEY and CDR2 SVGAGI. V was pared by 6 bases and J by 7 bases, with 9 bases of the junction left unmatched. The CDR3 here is CASREREGPWNEQFF. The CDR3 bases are TGTGCCAGCAGAGAGCGGGAGGGCCCGTGGAATGAGCAGTTCTTC.